This T cell receptor beta chain was identified during a study of human T cells and chemical hapten exposure. Whole-study context: Alopecia areata, totalis and universalis patients, mostly female, were included.

TCRdb reprocessed the RACE reads with MiXCR, giving one entry per CDR3 protein. The repertoire consists of hundreds of thousands of distinct CDR3 sequences, with around 6% occurring once and the leading ten covering around 5.8%. As for time point: patch test 2, 6 weeks after DPC sensitization. The treatment: therapeutic diphenylcyclopropenone sensitization with weekly scalp DPC. CDR1 is MNHEY and CDR2 is SVGAGI in the germline V gene. The V and J ends lost 5 bases and 8 bases respectively, with 15 bases between them. This CDR3 is 14 amino acids long. Study observations and caveats: After DPC sensitization, TCRs above 1 in 1000 frequency showed no change. There were significantly more large CDR3 similarity clusters among expanded TCRs than among controls.

This clonotype was recorded many times. Its antigen remains unidentified. The chain has TRBV6-5 and TRBJ1-4; D is ambiguous. This receptor was obtained from a woman in her late teens or twenties with alopecia areata. Some clones in this sample may be carry-over from other donors' samples. The sample consisted of whole blood, taken in connection with sensitization to the hapten diphenylcyclopropenone (DPC). CDR3: CASSPRGVGEKLFF. CDR3 DNA: TGTGCCAGCAGTCCACGTGGGGTTGGAGAAAAACTGTTTTTT.